This TCR beta chain is drawn from a study of OX40 agonist ivuxolimab in advanced cancers. Study as a whole: In this cohort, patients received ivuxolimab, an agonistic anti-OX40 (CD134) antibody. Therapy given before enrollment (anti-PD-1, anti-PD-L1 or anti-CTLA-4) was allowed, and roughly 41% had some. General study findings and limits: Expanded peripheral T-cell antigen specificity went undetermined.

Concerning this clone: The antigen remains undetermined.

The assay was immunoSEQ multiplex PCR, and TCRdb's table has in-frame clones only and misses some. This sample has tens of thousands of clones, with around 84% found just once. Germline CDR1 and CDR2: SEHNR and FQNEAQ (reference sequence). This CDR3 comprises 16 residues. Trimming stripped 11 bases from V and 5 bases from J, with 22 bases between. The starting material was CD4+ or CD8+ T cells sorted from blood, obtained in a trial of the OX40 agonist ivuxolimab. The receptor comes from an adult with an advanced solid tumor such as melanoma, head and neck, liver or kidney cancer. This chain uses TRBV7-9 with TRBJ1-6; D is possibly TRBD1 (6 bases). This chain's CDR3 is CASLSGAKGDNSPLHF. CDR3 in DNA: TGTGCCTCCCTTTCGGGGGCTAAAGGGGATAATTCACCCCTCCACTTT.